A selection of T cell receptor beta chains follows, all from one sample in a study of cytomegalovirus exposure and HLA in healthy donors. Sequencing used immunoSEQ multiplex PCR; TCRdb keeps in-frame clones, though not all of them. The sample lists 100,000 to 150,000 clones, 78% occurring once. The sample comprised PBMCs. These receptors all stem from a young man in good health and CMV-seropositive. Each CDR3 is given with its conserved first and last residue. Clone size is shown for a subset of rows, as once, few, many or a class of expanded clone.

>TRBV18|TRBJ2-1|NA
CASSPFGGGVDNEQFF
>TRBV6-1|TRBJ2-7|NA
CASSVNRDRGPYEQYF
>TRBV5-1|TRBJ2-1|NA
CASSLVGHGGNEQFF
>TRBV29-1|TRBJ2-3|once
CSVGGVVRRTGGSTDTQYF
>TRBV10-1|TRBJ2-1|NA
CASSASRDREQFF
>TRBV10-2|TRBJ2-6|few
CASSGGQGSGANVLTF
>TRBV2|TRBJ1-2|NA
CASSEQGDGYTF
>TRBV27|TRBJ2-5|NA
CASSPHIGLAGGNEQYF
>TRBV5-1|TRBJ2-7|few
CASSATGGYPEQYF
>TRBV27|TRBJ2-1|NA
CASTSDRGTYNEQFF
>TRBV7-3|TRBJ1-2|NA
CASSNYAGTPDYIWGYGYTF
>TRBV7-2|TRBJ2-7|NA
CASSSSAYEQYF
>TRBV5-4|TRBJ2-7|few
CASRFRGALAYEQYF
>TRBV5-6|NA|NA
CASSLGLAAGSYEQYF
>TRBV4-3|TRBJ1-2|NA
CASSHYRENYGYTF
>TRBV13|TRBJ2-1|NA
CASEASGSIDEQFF
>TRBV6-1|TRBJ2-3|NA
CASSERGGPTDTQYF
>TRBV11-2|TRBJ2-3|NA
CATGSGRASIADTQYF
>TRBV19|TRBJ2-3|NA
CASSRRTGVFTDTQYF
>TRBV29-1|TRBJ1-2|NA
CSVYGTSGGAGYGYTF
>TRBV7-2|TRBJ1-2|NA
CASMGNAGTANGYTF
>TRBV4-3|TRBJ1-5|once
CASSQVYRDNQPQHF
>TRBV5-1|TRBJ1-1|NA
CASSAGDRSFTEAFF
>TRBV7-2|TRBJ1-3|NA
CASSPSTGAGNTIYF
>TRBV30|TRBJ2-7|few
CAWSRLRTGLYEQYF
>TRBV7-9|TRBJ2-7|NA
CASSLVLGGEQYF
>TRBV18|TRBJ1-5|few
CASSPPPGNQPQHF
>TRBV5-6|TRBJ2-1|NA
CVSSPSGRAHNEQFF
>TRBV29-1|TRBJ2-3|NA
CSVDSGGTDTQYF
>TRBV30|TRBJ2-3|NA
CAWKLAGAGTQYF
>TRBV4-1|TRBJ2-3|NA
CASSQDWGGGDFGLVDTQYF
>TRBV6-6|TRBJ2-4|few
CASTTRPGQAKNIQYF
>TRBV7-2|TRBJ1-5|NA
CASSQDGGYQPQHF
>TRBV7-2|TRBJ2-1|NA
CASSKSGNEQFF
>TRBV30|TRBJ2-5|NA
CAWSRGRGQETQYF
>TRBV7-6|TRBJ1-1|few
CASSFGRNTEAFF
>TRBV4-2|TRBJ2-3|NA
CASSQDHPLAGTDTQYF
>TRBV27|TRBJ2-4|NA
CASSTYGDAKNIQYF
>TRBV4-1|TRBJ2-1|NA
CASSQGGASGRASSYNEQFF
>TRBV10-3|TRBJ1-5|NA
CAISVGDFLSNQPQHF
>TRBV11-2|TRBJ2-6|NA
CASSLGLTGGGANVLTF
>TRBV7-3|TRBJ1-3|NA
CASSPGTGGNTIYF
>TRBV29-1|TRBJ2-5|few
CSGLGAVQETQYF
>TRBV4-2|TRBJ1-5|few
CASSQLQGSDQPQHF